One and the same sample provided the 9 T cell receptor beta chains below, sequenced in a study of blood T cell repertoires in COVID-19. TCRdb keeps only in-frame clones here, not all; method: immunoSEQ multiplex PCR. The table records some 100,000 clones, roughly 80% of them present only once. The material sequenced was peripheral blood. These receptors were collected from an elderly man with active or convalescent COVID-19.

This clone was observed a single time. This CDR3 is CASSYSIGVRNEQFF. CDR3 nucleotides: TGTGCCAGCAGTTACTCGATCGGGGTACGAAATGAGCAGTTCTTC. This chain uses TRBV6-2 or TRBV6-3 with TRBJ2-1, with D tentatively TRBD2 (5 bases). The CDR3 covers 15 residues. V lost 0 bases to trimming and J lost 7 bases, with 13 bases between them. In germline, CDR1 is MNHEY, CDR2 SVGEGT.

The chain has TRBV27 and TRBJ1-5; 7 bases are shared with TRBD1. In germline, CDR1 is MNHEY, CDR2 SMNVEV (reference sequence). This CDR3 has 16 amino acids. V lost 5 bases to trimming and J lost 3 bases; unmatched junction nucleotides: 10. Here the CDR3 reads CASSDNSQGTNQPQHF. Written as DNA, the CDR3 is TGTGCCAGCAGTGACAACTCACAGGGGACCAATCAGCCCCAGCATTTT.

The chain recombines TRBV7-2 with TRBJ2-5, with 9 bases lining up with TRBD1. The germline gives CDR1 SGHTA, CDR2 FQGNSA. The CDR3 contains 15 residues. V lost 1 base, J lost 5 bases, and 5 bases stayed unmatched. CDR3 in amino acids: CASSLGQGVGETQYF. CDR3 in DNA: TGTGCCAGCAGCTTAGGACAGGGGGTTGGGGAGACCCAGTACTTC.

The rearrangement joins TRBV5-1 to TRBJ1-1; 7 nucleotides line up with TRBD1. The ends lost 4 bases at V and 6 bases at J; junction bases unmatched: 9. The CDR3 is made up of 14 amino acids. CDR1 SGHRS and CDR2 YFSETQ come from the germline V gene. The CDR3 sequence is CASSARQGSPEAFF. The CDR3 DNA is TGCGCCAGCAGCGCCAGACAGGGCTCCCCTGAAGCTTTCTTT.

Here the CDR3 reads CASSMVLRQPQHF. Here the CDR3 DNA reads TGTGCCAGTAGTATGGTTCTGCGTCAGCCCCAGCATTTT. This chain uses TRBV19 with TRBJ1-5; D not resolved. V was pared by 3 bases and J by 6 bases, with 9 bases between. The CDR3 is made up of 13 amino acids. Germline CDR1 is LNHDA and CDR2 is SQIVND (reference sequence). Combining the CDR3 with reference TRBV19 and TRBJ1-5 gives the whole variable domain DGGITQSPKYLFRKEGQNVTLSCEQNLNHDAMYWYRQDPGQGLRLIYYSQIVNDFQKGDIAEGYSVSREKKESFPLTVTSAQKNPTAFYLCASSMVLRQPQHFGDGTRLSIL.

V gene TRBV24-1 combines with J gene TRBJ2-7; D unclear. Germline CDR1 reads KGHDR; CDR2 reads SFDVKD. This CDR3 spans 13 amino acids. V lost 3 bases to trimming and J lost 0 bases, with 5 bases between them. The CDR3 protein is CATSDGSSYEQYF. DNA for the CDR3: TGTGCCACCAGTGATGGCAGCTCCTACGAGCAGTACTTC.

CDR3 residues: CASSYIFTGGQEGEKLFF. CDR3 sequence (DNA): TGTGCCAGCAGCTACATCTTTACCGGGGGACAGGAGGGTGAAAAACTGTTTTTT. V usage is TRBV2 and J usage is TRBJ1-4, with 8 bases fitting TRBD1. The germline V gene encodes CDR1 SNHLY and CDR2 FYNNEI. This CDR3 contains 18 residues. Trimming removed 6 bases from V and 7 bases from J; junction bases left unmatched: 19.

The rearrangement uses TRBV4-3 and TRBJ1-2, with D perhaps matching TRBD1 (5 bases). Germline V gene lookup returns CDR1 LGHNA and CDR2 YSLEER. Deletions cut 2 bases from V and 6 bases from J, with 22 bases between. The CDR3 spans 17 residues. The CDR3 here is CASSQPINAAGEDGYTF. In nucleotides, the CDR3 is TGCGCCAGCAGCCAACCGATCAACGCGGCGGGGGAAGATGGCTACACCTTC.

This chain uses TRBV18 with TRBJ1-6; the D gene is possibly TRBD1 (5 bases). The CDR3 is 15 residues long. With 3 bases removed from V and 10 bases from J, the gap between germline ends came to 16 bases. Per the germline V gene, CDR1 is KGHSH and CDR2 is LQKENI. In DNA, the CDR3 is TGTGCCAGCTCACCCGGGGGAGGGAACCCGTCACCCCTCCACTTT. This translates into CASSPGGGNPSPLHF.